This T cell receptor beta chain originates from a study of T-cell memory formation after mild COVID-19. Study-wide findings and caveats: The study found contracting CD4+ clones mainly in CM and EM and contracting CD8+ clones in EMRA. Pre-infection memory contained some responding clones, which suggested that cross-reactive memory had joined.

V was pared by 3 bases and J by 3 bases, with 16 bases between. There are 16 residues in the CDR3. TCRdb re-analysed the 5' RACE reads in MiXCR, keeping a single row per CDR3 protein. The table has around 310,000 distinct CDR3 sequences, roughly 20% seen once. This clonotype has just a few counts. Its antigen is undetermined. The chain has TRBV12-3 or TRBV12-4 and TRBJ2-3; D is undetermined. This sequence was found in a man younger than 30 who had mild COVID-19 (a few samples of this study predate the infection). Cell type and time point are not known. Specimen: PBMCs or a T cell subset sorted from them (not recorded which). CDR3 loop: CASSFSAEQYTDTQYF. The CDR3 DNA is TGTGCCAGCAGTTTTTCGGCGGAACAGTATACAGATACGCAGTATTTT.